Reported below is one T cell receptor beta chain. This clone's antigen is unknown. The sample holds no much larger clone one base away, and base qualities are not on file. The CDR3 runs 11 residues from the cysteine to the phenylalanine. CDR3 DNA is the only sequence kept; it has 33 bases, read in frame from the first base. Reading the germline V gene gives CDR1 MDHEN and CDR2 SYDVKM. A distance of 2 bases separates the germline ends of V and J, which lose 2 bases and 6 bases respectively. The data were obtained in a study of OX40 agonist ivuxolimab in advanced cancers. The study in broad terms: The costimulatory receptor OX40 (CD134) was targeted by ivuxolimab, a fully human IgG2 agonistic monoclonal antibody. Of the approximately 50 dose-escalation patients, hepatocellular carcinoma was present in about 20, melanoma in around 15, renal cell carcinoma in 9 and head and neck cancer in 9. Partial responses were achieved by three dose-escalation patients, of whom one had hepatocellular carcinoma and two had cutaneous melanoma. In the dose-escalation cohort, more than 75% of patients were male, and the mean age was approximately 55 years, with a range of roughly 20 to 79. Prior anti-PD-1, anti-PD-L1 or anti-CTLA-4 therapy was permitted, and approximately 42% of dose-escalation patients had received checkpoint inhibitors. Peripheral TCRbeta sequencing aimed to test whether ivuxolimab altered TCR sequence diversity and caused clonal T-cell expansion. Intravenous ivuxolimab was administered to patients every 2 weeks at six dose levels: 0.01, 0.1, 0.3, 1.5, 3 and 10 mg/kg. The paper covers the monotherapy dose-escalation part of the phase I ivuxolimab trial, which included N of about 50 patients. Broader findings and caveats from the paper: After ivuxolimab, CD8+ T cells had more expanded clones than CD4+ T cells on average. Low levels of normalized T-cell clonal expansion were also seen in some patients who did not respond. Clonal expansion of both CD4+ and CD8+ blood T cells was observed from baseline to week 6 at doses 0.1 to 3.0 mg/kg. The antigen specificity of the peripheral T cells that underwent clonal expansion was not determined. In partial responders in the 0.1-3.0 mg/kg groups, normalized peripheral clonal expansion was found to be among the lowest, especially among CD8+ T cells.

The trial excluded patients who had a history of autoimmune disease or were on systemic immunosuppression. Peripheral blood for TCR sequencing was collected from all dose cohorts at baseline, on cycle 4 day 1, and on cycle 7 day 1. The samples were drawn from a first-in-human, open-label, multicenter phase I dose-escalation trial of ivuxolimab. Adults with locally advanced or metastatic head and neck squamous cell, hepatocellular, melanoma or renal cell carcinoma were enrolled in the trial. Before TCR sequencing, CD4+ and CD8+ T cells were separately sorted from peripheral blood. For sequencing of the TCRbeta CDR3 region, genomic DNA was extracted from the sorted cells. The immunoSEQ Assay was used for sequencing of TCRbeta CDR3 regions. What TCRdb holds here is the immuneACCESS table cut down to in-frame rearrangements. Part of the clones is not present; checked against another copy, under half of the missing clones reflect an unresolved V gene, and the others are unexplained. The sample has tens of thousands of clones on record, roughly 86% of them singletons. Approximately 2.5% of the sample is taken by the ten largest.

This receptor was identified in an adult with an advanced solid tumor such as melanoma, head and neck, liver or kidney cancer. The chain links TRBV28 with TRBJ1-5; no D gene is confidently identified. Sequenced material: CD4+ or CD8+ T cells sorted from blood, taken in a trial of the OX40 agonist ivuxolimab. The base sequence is TGTGCCAGCAGTTTAGGTCAGCCCCAGCATTTT. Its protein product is CASSLGQPQHF. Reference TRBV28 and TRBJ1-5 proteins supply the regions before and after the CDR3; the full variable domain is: DVKVTQSSRYLVKRTGEKVFLECVQDMDHENMFWYRQDPGLGLRLIYFSYDVKMKEKGDIPEGYSVSREKKERFSLILESASTNQTSMYLCASSLGQPQHFGDGTRLSIL.